The rows below give T cell receptor beta chains drawn from one sample of a study of regulatory T cells in long-lasting Graves disease. TCRdb re-called the multiplex PCR reads through MiXCR, storing one row per CDR3 protein. Of about 370,000 distinct CDR3 sequences listed, roughly a sixth are singletons. This specimen was peripheral blood mononuclear cells (PBMCs), taken at new diagnosis, from a patient treated with antithyroid drugs. The receptors come from a female donor with Graves disease. CDR3s include the opening cysteine and the closing phenylalanine or tryptophan. D genes are given only for firm matches. Size tells how often a clone was seen (once, few, many) or the class of an expanded clone, and some rows leave it out.

size,V,length,J,D,CDR3,DNA
many,TRBV20-1,13,TRBJ1-3,.,CSAQRNSGNTIYF,TGCAGTGCCCAACGGAACTCTGGAAACACCATATATTTT
many,TRBV2,14,TRBJ2-7,.,CASSERGSVSEQYF,TGTGCCAGCAGTGAACGGGGGTCTGTTTCCGAGCAGTACTTC
many,TRBV13,18,TRBJ2-1,.,CASSLGLGDPPSYNEQFF,TGTGCCAGCAGCTTAGGCCTTGGGGACCCCCCTTCCTACAATGAGCAGTTCTTC
.,TRBV7-2,14,TRBJ2-5,.,CASSFGSPDETQYF,TGTGCCAGCAGCTTCGGGAGCCCTGACGAGACCCAGTACTTC
few,TRBV14,16,TRBJ2-3,TRBD2,CASSQGSIPGGNTQYF,TGTGCCAGCAGCCAAGGAAGCATCCCCGGGGGGAATACGCAGTATTTT
few,TRBV18,14,TRBJ2-7,.,CASSPSSSSYEQYF,TGTGCCAGCTCACCGTCGAGCTCCTCCTACGAGCAGTACTTC
.,TRBV6-9,17,TRBJ1-6,TRBD1,CASSYFGDRGRNSPLHF,TGTGCCAGCAGTTACTTTGGGGACAGGGGGAGGAATTCACCCCTCCACTTT
many,TRBV6-2/TRBV6-3,16,TRBJ1-2,TRBD1,CASSYTGAAQNYGYTF,TGTGCCAGCAGTTATACAGGGGCCGCACAGAACTATGGCTACACCTTC
.,TRBV29-1,14,TRBJ2-3,.,CSVNLARGPDTQYF,TGCAGCGTAAACTTGGCCCGCGGGCCAGATACGCAGTATTTT
.,TRBV9,15,TRBJ2-3,TRBD2,CASSSRGGTTDTQYF,TGTGCCAGCAGCTCACGGGGGGGGACCACAGATACGCAGTATTTT
few,TRBV3-1,18,TRBJ2-3,TRBD2,CASSQRLAGGSSTDTQYF,TGTGCCAGCAGCCAGCGCCTAGCGGGGGGCTCTAGCACAGATACGCAGTATTTT
.,TRBV28,14,TRBJ2-3,.,CASSEMTAADTQYF,TGTGCCAGCAGTGAGATGACAGCCGCAGATACGCAGTATTTT
many,TRBV15,21,TRBJ2-6,TRBD2,CATSRDRLRASGDSGANVLTF,TGTGCCACCAGCAGAGATCGGTTGAGGGCTAGCGGGGACTCTGGGGCCAACGTCCTGACTTTC
many,TRBV7-9,16,TRBJ2-1,TRBD2,CASTDSGGKAYNEQFF,TGTGCCAGCACTGATAGCGGGGGGAAGGCCTACAATGAGCAGTTCTTC
many,TRBV6-1,13,TRBJ2-1,.,CASSPRRDNEQFF,TGTGCCAGCAGCCCCCGACGGGACAATGAGCAGTTCTTC
many,TRBV12-3/TRBV12-4,16,TRBJ2-5,TRBD2,CASRPGTSGTQETQYF,TGTGCCAGCAGACCCGGGACTAGCGGGACGCAAGAGACCCAGTACTTC
few,TRBV20-1,14,TRBJ1-2,TRBD1,CSAGGRTGAAGYTF,TGCAGTGCGGGGGGAAGGACAGGGGCAGCTGGCTACACCTTC
few,TRBV20-1,13,TRBJ2-7,.,CSALTRGIYERYF,TGCAGTGCCCTGACTCGGGGCATTTACGAGCGGTACTTC
many,TRBV29-1,15,TRBJ2-5,TRBD2,CSVSPRLAVQETQYF,TGCAGCGTTAGTCCGAGACTAGCGGTCCAAGAGACCCAGTACTTC
many,TRBV7-2,15,TRBJ2-7,.,CASTLVQGTSYEQYF,TGTGCCAGCACCCTAGTTCAGGGGACCTCCTACGAGCAGTACTTC
many,TRBV7-7,16,TRBJ2-2,.,CASSSPGGHGTGELFF,TGTGCTAGCAGCTCACCCGGGGGGCATGGCACCGGGGAGCTGTTTTTT
many,TRBV7-9,16,TRBJ1-5,TRBD1,CASSSQGQGKFQPQHF,TGTGCCAGCAGCTCTCAAGGACAGGGTAAATTCCAGCCCCAGCATTTT
many,TRBV20-1,11,TRBJ1-4,.,CSARFLEKLFF,TGCAGTGCTAGGTTTCTAGAAAAACTGTTTTTT
many,TRBV28,15,TRBJ2-7,TRBD2,CASSQLAGGPLEQYF,TGTGCCAGCAGCCAATTAGCGGGAGGGCCACTCGAGCAGTACTTC
.,TRBV7-2,15,TRBJ2-7,TRBD2,CASSLESSGSHEQYF,TGTGCCAGCAGCTTAGAGTCTAGCGGGAGCCACGAGCAGTACTTC
many,TRBV27,14,TRBJ1-1,.,CASSQWGYYTEAFF,TGTGCCAGCAGCCAATGGGGTTACTACACTGAAGCTTTCTTT
.,TRBV4-1,21,TRBJ2-3,TRBD1,CASSQGVPGTGNIQVTDTQYF,TGCGCCAGCAGCCAAGGGGTCCCGGGGACAGGGAACATCCAAGTAACAGATACGCAGTATTTT
.,TRBV9,17,TRBJ2-1,TRBD2,CASSLRGTSGSYNEQFF,TGTGCCAGCAGCTTGAGGGGGACTAGCGGGAGCTACAATGAGCAGTTCTTC
many,TRBV7-6,13,TRBJ1-1,.,CASSYSMNTEAFF,TGTGCCAGCAGCTACAGCATGAACACTGAAGCTTTCTTT
.,TRBV12-3/TRBV12-4,13,TRBJ1-6,.,CASRTGLGSPLHF,TGTGCCAGCAGGACAGGTCTAGGGTCACCCCTCCACTTT
many,TRBV5-1,15,TRBJ2-3,TRBD1,CASSILQGATDTQYF,TGCGCCAGCAGCATCCTACAGGGGGCCACAGATACGCAGTATTTT
many,TRBV19,13,TRBJ2-1,.,CASSHTHTHEQFF,TGTGCCAGTAGCCACACCCATACCCATGAGCAGTTCTTC
few,TRBV6-2/TRBV6-3,12,TRBJ2-7,.,CASRDPRREQYF,TGTGCCTCCCGGGACCCCCGAAGAGAGCAGTACTTC
.,TRBV7-3,13,TRBJ1-4,.,CASSQSEGEKLFF,TGTGCCAGCAGCCAAAGCGAGGGGGAAAAACTGTTTTTT
many,TRBV2,14,TRBJ1-1,.,CAITPLGRDTEAFF,TGTGCCATCACACCCCTGGGGAGGGATACTGAAGCTTTCTTT
many,TRBV6-1,14,TRBJ1-5,.,CASSTDRCNQPQHF,TGTGCCAGCAGTACCGACCGCTGCAATCAGCCCCAGCATTTT
few,TRBV25-1,13,TRBJ2-1,.,CASSVPSFNEQFF,TGTGCCAGCAGTGTACCTAGCTTCAATGAGCAGTTCTTC
many,TRBV3-1,13,TRBJ2-5,.,CASSQESVETQYF,TGTGCCAGCAGCCAAGAATCGGTGGAGACCCAGTACTTC
many,TRBV13,17,TRBJ2-5,TRBD1,CASSLMTGNGLQETQYF,TGTGCCAGCAGCTTAATGACAGGGAACGGCCTCCAAGAGACCCAGTACTTC
many,TRBV12-3/TRBV12-4,14,TRBJ1-2,.,CASSPAYRTYGYTF,TGTGCCAGCAGTCCGGCTTACCGGACCTATGGCTACACCTTC
many,TRBV6-1,14,TRBJ1-2,.,CASSEVGPWDGYTF,TGTGCCAGCAGTGAAGTAGGCCCCTGGGACGGCTACACCTTC
many,TRBV20-1,16,TRBJ2-3,TRBD2,CSAPGLAGGVADTQYF,TGCAGTGCTCCAGGACTAGCGGGAGGTGTTGCAGATACGCAGTATTTT
few,TRBV11-2,18,TRBJ1-1,.,CASSLVLLAQSRRTEAFF,TGTGCCAGCAGCTTAGTACTTCTGGCTCAATCTCGAAGAACTGAAGCTTTCTTT
many,TRBV12-3/TRBV12-4,15,TRBJ2-3,TRBD1,CASSSGQGIGDTQYF,TGTGCCAGCAGTTCGGGACAGGGGATCGGAGATACGCAGTATTTT
many,TRBV2,13,TRBJ1-1,TRBD1,CAIRDRGNTEAFF,TGTGCCATCCGGGACAGGGGAAATACTGAAGCTTTCTTT
.,TRBV27,12,TRBJ1-1,.,CASSTMGLEAFF,TGTGCCAGCAGTACGATGGGACTAGAAGCTTTCTTT
many,TRBV20-1,12,TRBJ1-1,TRBD1,CSAGKGATEAFF,TGCAGTGCTGGAAAGGGGGCCACTGAAGCTTTCTTT
many,TRBV12-3/TRBV12-4,13,TRBJ1-2,TRBD1,CASSQATGGGYTF,TGTGCCAGCAGTCAGGCGACAGGGGGTGGCTACACCTTC
many,TRBV27,18,TRBJ2-7,TRBD2,CASKRSGGAWSLMYEQYF,TGTGCCAGCAAAAGGAGCGGGGGGGCCTGGTCCTTGATGTACGAGCAGTACTTC
many,TRBV6-1,19,TRBJ2-3,TRBD2,CASSIFPRRTREGGDTQYF,TGTGCCAGCAGTATTTTTCCCCGCAGGACGAGGGAGGGAGGTGATACGCAGTATTTT
few,TRBV5-1,17,TRBJ2-6,.,CASRPNSGEAGANVLTF,TGCGCCAGCCGACCAAATTCAGGGGAAGCAGGGGCCAACGTCCTGACTTTC
.,TRBV20-1,13,TRBJ2-3,.,CSARDVGSDTQYF,TGCAGTGCTAGAGATGTCGGGTCAGATACGCAGTATTTT
many,TRBV4-1,16,TRBJ2-1,TRBD2,CASSPWEASGTGEQFF,TGCGCCAGCAGCCCGTGGGAGGCTAGCGGGACTGGTGAGCAGTTCTTC
.,TRBV4-1,16,TRBJ1-3,.,CASSRGTGNSGNTIYF,TGCGCCAGCAGCCGAGGGACCGGCAACTCTGGAAACACCATATATTTT
many,TRBV3-1,12,TRBJ2-3,.,CASSQSRDTQYF,TGTGCCAGCAGCCAGTCTCGGGATACGCAGTATTTT
many,TRBV5-1,15,TRBJ2-1,.,CASSLYAAGTPFQFF,TGCGCCAGCAGCTTGTACGCGGCCGGGACTCCTTTCCAGTTCTTC